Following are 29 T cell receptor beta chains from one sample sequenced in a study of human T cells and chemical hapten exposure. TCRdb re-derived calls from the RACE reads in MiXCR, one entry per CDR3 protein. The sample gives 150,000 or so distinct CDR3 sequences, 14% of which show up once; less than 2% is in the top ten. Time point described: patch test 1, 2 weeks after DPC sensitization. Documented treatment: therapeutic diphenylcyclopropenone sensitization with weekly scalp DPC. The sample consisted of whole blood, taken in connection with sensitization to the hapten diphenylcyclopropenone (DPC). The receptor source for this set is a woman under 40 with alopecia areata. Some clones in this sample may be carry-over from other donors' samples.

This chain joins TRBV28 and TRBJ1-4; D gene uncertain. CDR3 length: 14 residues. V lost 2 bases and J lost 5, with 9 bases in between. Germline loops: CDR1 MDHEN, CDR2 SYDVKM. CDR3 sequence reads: CASSLIGINEKLFF. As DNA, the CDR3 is TGTGCCAGCAGTTTAATCGGAATAAATGAAAAACTGTTTTTT.

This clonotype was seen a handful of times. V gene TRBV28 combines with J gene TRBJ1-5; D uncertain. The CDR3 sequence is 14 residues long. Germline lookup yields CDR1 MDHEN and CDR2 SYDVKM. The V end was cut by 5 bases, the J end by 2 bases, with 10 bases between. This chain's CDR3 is CASSTPEGNQPQHF. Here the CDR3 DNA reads TGTGCCAGCAGTACCCCAGAGGGCAATCAGCCCCAGCATTTT.

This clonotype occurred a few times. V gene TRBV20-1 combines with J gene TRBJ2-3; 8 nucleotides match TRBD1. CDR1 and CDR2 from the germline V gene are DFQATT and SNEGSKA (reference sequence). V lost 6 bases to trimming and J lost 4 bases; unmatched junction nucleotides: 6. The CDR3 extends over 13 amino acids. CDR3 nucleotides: TGCAGTGCAGGGACAGGTCGGGCAGATACGCAGTATTTT. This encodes CSAGTGRADTQYF.

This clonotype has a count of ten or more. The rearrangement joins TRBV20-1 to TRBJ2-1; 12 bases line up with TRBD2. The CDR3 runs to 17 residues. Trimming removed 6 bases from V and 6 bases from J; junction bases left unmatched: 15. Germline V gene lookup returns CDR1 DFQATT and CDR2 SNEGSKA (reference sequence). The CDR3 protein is CSARGTLGLAGINEQFF. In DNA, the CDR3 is TGCAGTGCACGGGGGACTTTAGGACTAGCGGGAATCAATGAGCAGTTCTTC.

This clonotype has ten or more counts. CDR3 region: CSASWPGQSFTQYF. The CDR3 DNA reads TGCAGTGCTAGCTGGCCGGGGCAGTCGTTTACGCAGTATTTT. The V gene is TRBV20-1, the J gene TRBJ2-3; D tentatively reads TRBD1 or TRBD2 (5 bases each). This CDR3 contains 14 residues. Germline lookup yields CDR1 DFQATT and CDR2 SNEGSKA (reference sequence). Trimming shortened V by 3 bases and J by 8 bases, and 18 bases separated the two germline ends.

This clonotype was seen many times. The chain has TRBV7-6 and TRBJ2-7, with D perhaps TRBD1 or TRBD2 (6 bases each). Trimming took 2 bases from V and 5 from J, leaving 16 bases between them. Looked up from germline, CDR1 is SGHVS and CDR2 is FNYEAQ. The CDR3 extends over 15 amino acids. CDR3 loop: CASSLSGADQHEQYF. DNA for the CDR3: TGTGCCAGCAGCTTATCGGGGGCCGATCAGCACGAGCAGTACTTC.

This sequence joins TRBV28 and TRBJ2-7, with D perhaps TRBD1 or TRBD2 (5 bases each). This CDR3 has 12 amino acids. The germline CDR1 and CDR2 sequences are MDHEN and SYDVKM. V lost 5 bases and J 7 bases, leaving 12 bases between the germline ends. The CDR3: CASSTGTREQYF. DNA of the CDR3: TGTGCCAGCAGTACCGGGACGAGGGAGCAGTACTTC.

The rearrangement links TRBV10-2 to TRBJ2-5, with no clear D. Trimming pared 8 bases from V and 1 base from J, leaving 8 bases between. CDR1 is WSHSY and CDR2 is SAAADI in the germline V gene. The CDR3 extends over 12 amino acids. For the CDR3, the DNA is TGCGCCAGCCGACTGGGCCAAGAGACCCAGTACTTC. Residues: CASRLGQETQYF.

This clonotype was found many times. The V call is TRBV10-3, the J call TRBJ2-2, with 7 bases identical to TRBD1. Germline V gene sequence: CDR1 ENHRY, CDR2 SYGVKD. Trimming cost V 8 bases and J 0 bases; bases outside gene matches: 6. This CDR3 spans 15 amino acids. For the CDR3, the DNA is TGTGCCATCCGAGACCAGGGGGCGAACACCGGGGAGCTGTTTTTT. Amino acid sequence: CAIRDQGANTGELFF.

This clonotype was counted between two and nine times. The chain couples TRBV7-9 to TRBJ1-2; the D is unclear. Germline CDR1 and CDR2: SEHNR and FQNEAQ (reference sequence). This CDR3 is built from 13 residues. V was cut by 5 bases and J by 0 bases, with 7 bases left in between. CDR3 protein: CASSPEANYGYTF. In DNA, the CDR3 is TGTGCCAGCAGCCCCGAGGCTAACTATGGCTACACCTTC.

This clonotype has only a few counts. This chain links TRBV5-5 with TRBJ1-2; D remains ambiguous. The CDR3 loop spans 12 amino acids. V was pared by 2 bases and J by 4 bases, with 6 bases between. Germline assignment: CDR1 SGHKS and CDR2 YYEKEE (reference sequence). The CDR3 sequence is CASSLSSYGYTF. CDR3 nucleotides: TGTGCCAGCAGCTTAAGTTCCTATGGCTACACCTTC.

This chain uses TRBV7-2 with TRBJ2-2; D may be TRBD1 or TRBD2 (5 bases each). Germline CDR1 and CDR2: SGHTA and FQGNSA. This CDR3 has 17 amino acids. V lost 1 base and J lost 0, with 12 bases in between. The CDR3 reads CASSLEGRSANTGELFF. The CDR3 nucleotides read TGTGCCAGCAGCTTAGAGGGACGCTCCGCGAACACCGGGGAGCTGTTTTTT.

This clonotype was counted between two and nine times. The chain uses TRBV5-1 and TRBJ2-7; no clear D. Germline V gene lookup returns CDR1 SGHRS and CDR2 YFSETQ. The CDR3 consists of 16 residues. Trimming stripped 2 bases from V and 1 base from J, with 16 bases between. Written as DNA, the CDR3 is TGCGCCAGCAGCTTAAGTTTAGCCGGTGGGTCCTACGAGCAGTACTTC. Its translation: CASSLSLAGGSYEQYF.

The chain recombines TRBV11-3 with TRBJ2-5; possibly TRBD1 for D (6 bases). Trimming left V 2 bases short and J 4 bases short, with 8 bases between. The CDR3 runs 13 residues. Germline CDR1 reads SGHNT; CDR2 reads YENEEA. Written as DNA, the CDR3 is TGTGCCAGCAGCTTAACAGGGTCAGAGACCCAGTACTTC. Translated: CASSLTGSETQYF. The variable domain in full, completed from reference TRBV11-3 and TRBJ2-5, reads EAGVVQSPRYKIIEKKQPVAFWCNPISGHNTLYWYLQNLGQGPELLIRYENEEAVDDSQLPKDRFSAERLKGVDSTLKIQPAELGDSAVYLCASSLTGSETQYFGPGTRLLVL.

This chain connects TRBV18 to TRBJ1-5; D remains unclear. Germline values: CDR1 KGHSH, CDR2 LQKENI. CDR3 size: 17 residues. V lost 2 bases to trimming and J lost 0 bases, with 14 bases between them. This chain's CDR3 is CASSPKSRDYSNQPQHF. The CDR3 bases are TGTGCCAGCTCACCAAAAAGTAGAGACTATAGCAATCAGCCCCAGCATTTT.

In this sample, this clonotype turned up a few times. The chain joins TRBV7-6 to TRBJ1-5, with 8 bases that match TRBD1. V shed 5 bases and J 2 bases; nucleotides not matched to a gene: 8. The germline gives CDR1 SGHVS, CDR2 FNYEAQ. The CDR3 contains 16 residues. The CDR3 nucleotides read TGTGCCAGCAGCCCATGGACAGGGCGCGGCAATCAGCCCCAGCATTTT. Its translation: CASSPWTGRGNQPQHF.

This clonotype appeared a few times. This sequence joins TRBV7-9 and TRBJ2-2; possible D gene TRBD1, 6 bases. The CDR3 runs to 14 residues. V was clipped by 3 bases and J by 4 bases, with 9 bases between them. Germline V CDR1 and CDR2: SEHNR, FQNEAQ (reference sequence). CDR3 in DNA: TGTGCCAGCAGCTTCAACAGGGCCACCGGGGAGCTGTTTTTT. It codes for CASSFNRATGELFF.

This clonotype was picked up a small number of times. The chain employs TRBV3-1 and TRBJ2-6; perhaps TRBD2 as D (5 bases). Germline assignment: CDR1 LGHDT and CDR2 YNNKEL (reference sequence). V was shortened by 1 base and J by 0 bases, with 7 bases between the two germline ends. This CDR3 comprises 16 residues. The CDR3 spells CASSQAGSSGANVLTF. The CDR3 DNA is TGTGCCAGCAGCCAAGCGGGGTCCTCTGGGGCCAACGTCCTGACTTTC.

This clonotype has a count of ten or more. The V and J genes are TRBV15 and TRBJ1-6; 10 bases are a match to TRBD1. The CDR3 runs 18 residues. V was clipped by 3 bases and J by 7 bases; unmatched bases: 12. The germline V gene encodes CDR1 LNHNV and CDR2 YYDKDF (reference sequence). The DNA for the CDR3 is TGTGCCACCAGCAGTCGGAGAGTCCGGGACAGGGGCAATTCACCCCTCCACTTT. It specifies CATSSRRVRDRGNSPLHF.

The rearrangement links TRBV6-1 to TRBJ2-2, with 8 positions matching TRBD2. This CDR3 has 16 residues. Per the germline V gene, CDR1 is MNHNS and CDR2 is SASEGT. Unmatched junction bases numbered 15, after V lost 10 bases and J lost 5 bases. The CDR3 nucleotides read TGTGCCATCGGGGAACTAGCGGTAATCGGGACCGGGGAGCTGTTTTTT. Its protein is CAIGELAVIGTGELFF.

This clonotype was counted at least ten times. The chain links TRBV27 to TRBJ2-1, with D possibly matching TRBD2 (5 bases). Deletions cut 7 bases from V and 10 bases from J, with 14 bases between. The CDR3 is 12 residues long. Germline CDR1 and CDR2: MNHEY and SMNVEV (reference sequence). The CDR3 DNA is TGTGCCAGCACCAGTGCCAGAGGGGAGCAGTTCTTC. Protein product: CASTSARGEQFF.

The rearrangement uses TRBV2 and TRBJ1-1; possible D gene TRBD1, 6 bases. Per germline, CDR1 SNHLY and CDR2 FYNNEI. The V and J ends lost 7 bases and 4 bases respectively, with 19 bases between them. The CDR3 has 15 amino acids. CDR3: CASTRSGGRGTEAFF. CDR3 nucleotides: TGTGCCAGCACCCGGAGCGGGGGGCGCGGCACTGAAGCTTTCTTT.

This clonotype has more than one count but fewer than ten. The CDR3 nucleotides read TGTGCCAGCAGTACCACTTCGTTAGCGGGTAGGAACGAGCAGTACTTC. Translation gives CASSTTSLAGRNEQYF. The chain is built from TRBV27 and TRBJ2-7; 7 bases map to TRBD2. This CDR3 has 16 residues. Germline trimming cut 5 bases from V and 5 bases from J; bases unmatched to any gene: 15. Germline-derived CDR1 and CDR2 are MNHEY and SMNVEV (reference sequence).

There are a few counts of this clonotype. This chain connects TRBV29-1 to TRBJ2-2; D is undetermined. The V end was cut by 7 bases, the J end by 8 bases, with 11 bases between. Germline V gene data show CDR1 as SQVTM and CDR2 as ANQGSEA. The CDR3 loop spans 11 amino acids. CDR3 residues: CSGETAGELFF. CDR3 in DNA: TGCAGCGGTGAGACGGCGGGGGAGCTGTTTTTT.

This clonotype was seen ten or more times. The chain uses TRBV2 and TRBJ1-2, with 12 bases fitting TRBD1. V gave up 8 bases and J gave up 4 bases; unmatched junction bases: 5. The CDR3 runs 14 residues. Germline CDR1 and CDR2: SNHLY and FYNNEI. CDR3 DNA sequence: TGTGCCAGCCAGGGACAGGGGGCTGGCTATGGCTACACCTTC. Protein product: CASQGQGAGYGYTF.

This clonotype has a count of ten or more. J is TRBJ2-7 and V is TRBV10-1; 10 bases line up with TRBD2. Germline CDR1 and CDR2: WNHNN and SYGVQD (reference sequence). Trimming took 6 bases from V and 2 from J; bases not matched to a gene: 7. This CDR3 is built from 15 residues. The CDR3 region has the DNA TGCGCCAGCAGCCCCGCTAGCGGGAGAGCCTACGAGCAGTACTTC. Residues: CASSPASGRAYEQYF.

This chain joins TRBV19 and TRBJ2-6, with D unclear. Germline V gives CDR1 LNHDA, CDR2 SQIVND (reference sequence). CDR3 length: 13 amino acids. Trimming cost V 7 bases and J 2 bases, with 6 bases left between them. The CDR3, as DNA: TGTGCCAGTATAGAGGCTGGGGCCAACGTCCTGACTTTC. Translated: CASIEAGANVLTF.

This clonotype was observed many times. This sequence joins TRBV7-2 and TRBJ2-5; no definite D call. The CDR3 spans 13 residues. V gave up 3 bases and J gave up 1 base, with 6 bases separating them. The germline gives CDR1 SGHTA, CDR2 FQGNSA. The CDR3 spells CASSFSIQETQYF. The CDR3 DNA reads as TGTGCCAGCAGCTTTAGTATCCAAGAGACCCAGTACTTC.

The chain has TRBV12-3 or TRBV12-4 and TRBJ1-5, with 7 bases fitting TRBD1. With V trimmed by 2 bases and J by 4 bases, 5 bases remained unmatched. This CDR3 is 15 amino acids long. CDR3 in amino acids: CASSLSGQANQPQHF. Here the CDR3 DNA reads TGTGCCAGCAGTTTATCCGGACAGGCGAATCAGCCCCAGCATTTT.